The 21 T cell receptor beta chains below come from one sample, sequenced in a study of T cell responses to AZD1222 COVID-19 vaccine. Generated by immunoSEQ multiplex PCR, the TCRdb table keeps only in-frame clones and is missing some. The sample shows more than 95,000 clones, about 88% of them seen only once. This material consisted of peripheral blood, taken on day 0 of AZD1222 vaccination. These receptors originate from an adult in good health.

The chain joins TRBV3-1 (or the pseudogene TRBV3-2) to TRBJ2-1; 7 bases align to TRBD1. The V and J ends lost 2 bases and 2 bases, in that order; junction bases with no gene match: 3. This CDR3 has 15 amino acids. Germline assignment: CDR1 LGHDT and CDR2 YNNKEL (reference sequence). This CDR3 reads CASSQLGGPYNEQFF. The DNA for the CDR3 is TGTGCCAGCAGCCAACTAGGGGGCCCCTACAATGAGCAGTTCTTC.

The V call is TRBV30, the J call TRBJ1-4; 9 bases are shared with TRBD1. Unmatched junction bases numbered 6, after V lost 3 bases and J lost 4 bases. Germline loops: CDR1 GTSNPN, CDR2 SVGIG (reference sequence). CDR3 length: 15 residues. The CDR3 DNA reads TGTGCCTGGAGCTTCAGGGGACAGGGTAATGAAAAACTGTTTTTT. Translation: CAWSFRGQGNEKLFF.

The chain employs TRBV6-2 or TRBV6-3 and TRBJ1-1; TRBD1 aligns across 7 bases. The CDR3 extends over 15 amino acids. Germline assignment: CDR1 MNHEY and CDR2 SVGEGT. The ends lost 7 bases at V and 6 bases at J; junction bases unmatched: 14. The CDR3 DNA follows: TGTGCCAGCATCCCCAGGGAGGGGGCCCGGGCTGAAGCTTTCTTT. The encoded protein is CASIPREGARAEAFF.

This chain links TRBV5-6 with TRBJ2-7, with 8 bases identical to TRBD1. The CDR3 spans 13 residues. J gave up 6 bases and V 4 bases, and 6 bases lay outside the gene matches. Germline values: CDR1 SGHDT, CDR2 YYEEEE. Here the CDR3 DNA reads TGTGCCAGCAGCCGCGGGACAGGAGGCGAGCAGTACTTC. Translating it yields CASSRGTGGEQYF. Full variable domain (remainder filled in from reference TRBV5-6 and TRBJ2-7): DAGVTQSPTHLIKTRGQQVTLRCSPKSGHDTVSWYQQALGQGPQFIFQYYEEEERQRGNFPDRFSGHQFPNYSSELNVNALLLGDSALYLCASSRGTGGEQYFGPGTRLTVT.

V usage is TRBV7-8 and J usage is TRBJ2-7, with D perhaps matching TRBD1 (6 bases). The ends were cut back, 1 base at V and 3 bases at J, with 10 bases in the middle. The CDR3 spans 14 residues. Germline assignment: CDR1 SGHVS and CDR2 FQNEAQ. The CDR3 region is CASSLGTASYEQYF. CDR3 in DNA: TGTGCCAGCAGCTTAGGGACAGCAAGCTACGAGCAGTACTTC. The complete variable domain, with remaining parts taken from reference TRBV7-8 and TRBJ2-7, reads GAGVSQSPRYKVAKRGQDVALRCDPISGHVSLFWYQQALGQGPEFLTYFQNEAQLDKSGLPSDRFFAERPEGSVSTLKIQRTQQEDSAVYLCASSLGTASYEQYFGPGTRLTVT.

This clone was recorded once. The genes are TRBV29-1 and TRBJ1-2; D call uncertain. CDR3 size: 13 residues. V was shortened by 7 bases and J by 8 bases, with 20 bases between the two germline ends. Germline CDR1 reads SQVTM; CDR2 reads ANQGSEA. CDR3 in amino acids: CSAKREFLGGYTF. In DNA, the CDR3 is TGCAGCGCGAAGCGGGAATTTCTAGGGGGCTACACCTTC.

The chain joins TRBV11-3 to TRBJ1-5, with 10 bases aligning to TRBD1. Per the germline V gene, CDR1 is SGHNT and CDR2 is YENEEA. Trimming at V came to 5 bases and at J to 4 bases, leaving 17 bases not matched to a gene. CDR3 size: 19 residues. CDR3 in DNA: TGTGCCAGCAGCCCACCTGGATGGGACAGGGGAGTAGGTAATCAGCCCCAGCATTTT. Translated, it gives CASSPPGWDRGVGNQPQHF.

V and J are TRBV19 and TRBJ1-4; a possible D gene is TRBD1 (5 bases). Germline CDR1 is LNHDA and CDR2 is SQIVND (reference sequence). The CDR3 extends over 13 amino acids. Trimming cost V 3 bases and J 8 bases, with 10 bases left between them. The CDR3 is CASSIQGGEKLFF. The CDR3 region has the DNA TGTGCCAGTAGTATTCAGGGAGGCGAAAAACTGTTTTTT. Complete variable domain (other parts from reference TRBV19 and TRBJ1-4): DGGITQSPKYLFRKEGQNVTLSCEQNLNHDAMYWYRQDPGQGLRLIYYSQIVNDFQKGDIAEGYSVSREKKESFPLTVTSAQKNPTAFYLCASSIQGGEKLFFGSGTQLSVL.

Here the CDR3 reads CASSLRDRGSNTEAFF. In DNA, the CDR3 is TGTGCCAGCAGCCTACGGGACAGGGGGTCGAACACTGAAGCTTTCTTT. This chain links TRBV14 with TRBJ1-1, with 11 bases that match TRBD1. V shed 4 bases, J shed 1 base, and the junction held 5 bases outside the gene matches. CDR1 is SGHDN and CDR2 is FVKESK in the germline V gene. The CDR3 covers 16 residues.

V gene TRBV7-9 combines with J gene TRBJ2-7, with 9 bases fitting TRBD2. The CDR3 runs to 18 residues. V dropped 4 bases and J dropped 0; count of bases not matched to a gene: 13. CDR1 is SEHNR and CDR2 is FQNEAQ in the germline V gene (reference sequence). The CDR3 here is CASSSLGRVAGASYEQYF. The CDR3, as DNA: TGTGCCAGCAGCTCCCTCGGGAGGGTAGCGGGAGCCTCCTACGAGCAGTACTTC. Variable domain in full (rest from reference TRBV7-9 and TRBJ2-7): DTGVSQNPRHKITKRGQNVTFRCDPISEHNRLYWYRQTLGQGPEFLTYFQNEAQLEKSRLLSDRFSAERPKGSFSTLEIQRTEQGDSAMYLCASSSLGRVAGASYEQYFGPGTRLTVT.

The chain couples TRBV5-1 to TRBJ1-2, with D tentatively TRBD1 (5 bases). Trimming stripped 0 bases from V and 2 bases from J, with 8 bases between. This CDR3 has 14 amino acids. Germline loops: CDR1 SGHRS, CDR2 YFSETQ. The DNA for the CDR3 is TGCGCCAGCAGCTTGGCCCCAGGGAACTATGGCTACACCTTC. It encodes CASSLAPGNYGYTF.

This clone was seen a handful of times. This sequence joins TRBV19 and TRBJ2-5, with D possibly called TRBD1 or TRBD2 (5 bases each). The CDR3 spans 15 residues. V lost 3 bases to trimming and J lost 5 bases, with 16 bases between them. The germline V gene has CDR1 LNHDA and CDR2 SQIVND (reference sequence). The CDR3 sequence: CASSIAGTQRETQYF. CDR3 DNA sequence: TGTGCCAGTAGTATCGCCGGGACCCAGCGGGAGACCCAGTACTTC.

This chain connects TRBV3-1 (or the pseudogene TRBV3-2) to TRBJ2-2; D remains ambiguous. Germline-derived CDR1 and CDR2 are LGHDT and YNNKEL (reference sequence). This CDR3 spans 14 amino acids. Trimming pared 3 bases from V and 1 base from J, leaving 6 bases between. Here the CDR3 reads CASSHYKNTGELFF. CDR3 DNA sequence: TGTGCCAGCAGCCACTATAAGAACACCGGGGAGCTGTTTTTT.

This chain joins TRBV6-2 or TRBV6-3 and TRBJ1-5; the match to TRBD1 covers 8 bases. Germline-derived CDR1 and CDR2 are MNHEY and SVGEGT. V was clipped by 5 bases and J by 2 bases; unmatched bases: 8. There are 16 residues in the CDR3. CDR3 nucleotides: TGTGCCAGCAGTCTGGACAGGGAAGGGGGCAATCAGCCCCAGCATTTT. Its translation: CASSLDREGGNQPQHF.

The chain combines TRBV16 with TRBJ1-6, with D uncertain. This CDR3 has 15 residues. V lost 0 bases and J 6 bases, leaving 9 bases between the germline ends. Germline CDR1 is KGHSY and CDR2 is FQNENV. In nucleotides, the CDR3 is TGTGCCAGCAGCCAATCTAGCCAGGTTAATTCACCCCTCCACTTT. It translates to CASSQSSQVNSPLHF.

This clone appeared a single time. The chain recombines TRBV10-3 with TRBJ1-1; D gene uncertain. The CDR3 is made up of 12 amino acids. Germline-derived CDR1 and CDR2 are ENHRY and SYGVKD. Trimming pared 7 bases from V and 9 bases from J, leaving 15 bases between. The chain's CDR3 is CAITKGTAQAFF. DNA for the CDR3: TGTGCCATCACGAAGGGCACCGCCCAAGCTTTCTTT.

This chain connects TRBV28 to TRBJ2-7, with TRBD1 matching over 11 bases. The CDR3 totals 15 residues. V gave up 6 bases and J gave up 3 bases; unmatched junction bases: 7. In germline, CDR1 is MDHEN, CDR2 SYDVKM. CDR3 in amino acids: CASSPTGTGGYEQYF. The CDR3 region has the DNA TGTGCCAGCAGCCCTACGGGGACAGGGGGCTACGAGCAGTACTTC.

The chain joins TRBV7-7 to TRBJ2-2; no firm D call. From germline, CDR1 is SSHAT and CDR2 FNYEAQ (reference sequence). The CDR3 is 13 residues long. V was pared by 1 base and J by 2 bases, with 2 bases between. CDR3 in amino acids: CASSLDNTGELFF. The CDR3 DNA is TGTGCCAGCAGCTTAGACAACACCGGGGAGCTGTTTTTT. The complete variable domain, with remaining parts taken from reference TRBV7-7 and TRBJ2-2, reads GAGVSQSPRYKVTKRGQDVTLRCDPISSHATLYWYQQALGQGPEFLTYFNYEAQPDKSGLPSDRFSAERPEGSISTLTIQRTEQRDSAMYRCASSLDNTGELFFGEGSRLTVL.

This sequence joins TRBV9 and TRBJ2-2; D uncertain. Germline-derived CDR1 and CDR2 are SGDLS and YYNGEE. CDR3 length equals 15 residues. Trimming left V 0 bases short and J 3 bases short, with 9 bases between. CDR3 amino acids: CASSVDIDYTGELFF. The CDR3 bases are TGTGCCAGCAGCGTAGATATCGACTACACCGGGGAGCTGTTTTTT. The entire variable domain, with the rest obtained from reference TRBV9 and TRBJ2-2, is as follows: DSGVTQTPKHLITATGQRVTLRCSPRSGDLSVYWYQQSLDQGLQFLIQYYNGEERAKGNILERFSAQQFPDLHSELNLSSLELGDSALYFCASSVDIDYTGELFFGEGSRLTVL.

This clone was observed a few times. This sequence joins TRBV19 and TRBJ1-3; TRBD1 is a possible D gene (5 bases). Trimming shortened V by 5 bases and J by 5 bases, and 16 bases separated the two germline ends. The germline gives CDR1 LNHDA, CDR2 SQIVND (reference sequence). CDR3 length: 15 residues. CDR3 coding DNA: TGTGCCAGTAGTTCCGGGACGGCGCGGAGAAACACCATATATTTT. This translates into CASSSGTARRNTIYF.

This clone was detected a few times. V and J are TRBV11-2 and TRBJ2-7, with TRBD2 matching over 9 bases. This CDR3 contains 16 residues. Germline CDR1 reads SGHAT; CDR2 reads FQNNGV. After removal of 2 bases from V and 3 bases from J, the junction contained 8 bases not matched to a gene. CDR3 in DNA: TGTGCCAGCAGCTTAAGTAGTAGCGGGGGTGTCTACGAGCAGTACTTC. It translates to CASSLSSSGGVYEQYF.